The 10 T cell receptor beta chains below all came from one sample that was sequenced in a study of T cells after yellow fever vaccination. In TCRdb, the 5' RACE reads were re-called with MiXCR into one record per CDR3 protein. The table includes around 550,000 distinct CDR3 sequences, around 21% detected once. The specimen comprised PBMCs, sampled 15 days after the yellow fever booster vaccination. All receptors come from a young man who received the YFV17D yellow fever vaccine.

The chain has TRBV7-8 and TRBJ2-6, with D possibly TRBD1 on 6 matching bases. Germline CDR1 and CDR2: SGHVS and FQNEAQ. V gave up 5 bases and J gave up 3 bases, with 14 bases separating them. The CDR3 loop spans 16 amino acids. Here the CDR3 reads CASSARNRDGANVLTF. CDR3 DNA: TGTGCCAGCAGCGCACGCAACAGGGATGGGGCCAACGTCCTGACTTTC. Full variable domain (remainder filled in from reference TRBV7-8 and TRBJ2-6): GAGVSQSPRYKVAKRGQDVALRCDPISGHVSLFWYQQALGQGPEFLTYFQNEAQLDKSGLPSDRFFAERPEGSVSTLKIQRTQQEDSAVYLCASSARNRDGANVLTFGAGSRLTVL.

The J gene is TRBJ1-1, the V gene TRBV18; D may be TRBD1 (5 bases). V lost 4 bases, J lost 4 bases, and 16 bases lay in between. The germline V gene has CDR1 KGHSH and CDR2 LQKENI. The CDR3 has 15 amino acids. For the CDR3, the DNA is TGTGCCAGCTCACTAAACGGGGCAGGGTTCACTGAAGCTTTCTTT. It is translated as CASSLNGAGFTEAFF.

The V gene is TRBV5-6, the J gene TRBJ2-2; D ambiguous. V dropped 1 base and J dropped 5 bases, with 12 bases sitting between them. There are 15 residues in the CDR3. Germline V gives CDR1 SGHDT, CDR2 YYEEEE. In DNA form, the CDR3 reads TGTGCCAGCAGCTTGTTAACAGAAGGGACCGGGGAGCTGTTTTTT. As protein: CASSLLTEGTGELFF.

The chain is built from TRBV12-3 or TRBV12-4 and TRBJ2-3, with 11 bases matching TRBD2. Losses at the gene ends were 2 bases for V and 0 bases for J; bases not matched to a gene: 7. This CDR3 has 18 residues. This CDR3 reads CASSLSASGRQSTDTQYF. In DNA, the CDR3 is TGTGCCAGCAGTTTATCGGCTAGCGGGAGGCAAAGCACAGATACGCAGTATTTT.

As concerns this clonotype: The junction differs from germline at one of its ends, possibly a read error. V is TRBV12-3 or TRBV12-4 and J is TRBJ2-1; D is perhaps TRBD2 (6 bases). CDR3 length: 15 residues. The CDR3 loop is CGSSLVEVAAPEQFF. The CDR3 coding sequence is TGTGGCAGCAGTTTAGTTGAGGTAGCGGCCCCCGAGCAGTTCTTC.

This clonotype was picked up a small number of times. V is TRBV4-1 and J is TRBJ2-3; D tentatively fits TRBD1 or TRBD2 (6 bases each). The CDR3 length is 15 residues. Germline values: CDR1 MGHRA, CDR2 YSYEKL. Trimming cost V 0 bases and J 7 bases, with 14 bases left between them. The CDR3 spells CASSQDSSGANTQYF. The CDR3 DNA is TGCGCCAGCAGCCAAGATAGTTCGGGGGCGAATACGCAGTATTTT.

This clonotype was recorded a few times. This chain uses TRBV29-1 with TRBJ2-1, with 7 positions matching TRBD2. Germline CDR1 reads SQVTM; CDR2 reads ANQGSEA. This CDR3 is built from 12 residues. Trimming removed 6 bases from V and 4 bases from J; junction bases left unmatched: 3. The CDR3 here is CSVAGEYNEQFF. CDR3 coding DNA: TGCAGCGTGGCGGGAGAATACAATGAGCAGTTCTTC.

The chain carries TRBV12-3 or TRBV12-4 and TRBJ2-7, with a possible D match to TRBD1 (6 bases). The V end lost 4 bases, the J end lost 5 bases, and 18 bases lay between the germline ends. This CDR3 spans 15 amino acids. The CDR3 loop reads CASSSRGSRFDEQYF. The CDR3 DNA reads TGTGCCAGCAGTTCGAGGGGGAGTCGATTCGACGAGCAGTACTTC.

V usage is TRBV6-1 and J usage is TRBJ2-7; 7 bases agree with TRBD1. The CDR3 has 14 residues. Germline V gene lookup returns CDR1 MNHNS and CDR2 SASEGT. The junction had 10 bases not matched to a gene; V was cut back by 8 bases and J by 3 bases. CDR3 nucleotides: TGTGCCAGCCGTCCGGGACAGCAGTACTACGAGCAGTACTTC. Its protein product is CASRPGQQYYEQYF.

For the CDR3, the DNA is TGTGCCAGCAGCACCAGGATCGGACTAGCGGGAGGAGGCGGTCCAGATACGCAGTATTTT. Protein: CASSTRIGLAGGGGPDTQYF. This sequence joins TRBV21-1 and TRBJ2-3; whether TRBD2, the table's D call, matches the DNA was not checked. TRBV21-1 is shown as a pseudogene. The CDR3 covers 20 residues.